A single TCR beta chain is shown here with its context. This entry belongs to a study of shared clonotypes between healthy human individuals. V gave up 2 bases and J gave up 3 bases, with 15 bases separating them. This CDR3 is 16 amino acids long. Germline V CDR1 and CDR2: WNHNN, SYGVQD (reference sequence). Assay used: immunoSEQ multiplex PCR; TCRdb lists only in-frame clones, some missing. The sample consists of millions of clones, 85% to 95% of them appearing once. The chain links TRBV10-1 to TRBJ2-3, with D possibly TRBD1 on 5 matching bases. Material for sequencing was naive CD4+ T cells sorted from blood. Subset noted: CD45RA+ positively selected. The clonotype was recovered from a man aged 18 to 29 in good health. The CDR3 sequence is CASSERGHPPTDTQYF. The CDR3 DNA reads as TGCGCCAGCAGTGAGAGGGGCCATCCCCCAACAGATACGCAGTATTTT.